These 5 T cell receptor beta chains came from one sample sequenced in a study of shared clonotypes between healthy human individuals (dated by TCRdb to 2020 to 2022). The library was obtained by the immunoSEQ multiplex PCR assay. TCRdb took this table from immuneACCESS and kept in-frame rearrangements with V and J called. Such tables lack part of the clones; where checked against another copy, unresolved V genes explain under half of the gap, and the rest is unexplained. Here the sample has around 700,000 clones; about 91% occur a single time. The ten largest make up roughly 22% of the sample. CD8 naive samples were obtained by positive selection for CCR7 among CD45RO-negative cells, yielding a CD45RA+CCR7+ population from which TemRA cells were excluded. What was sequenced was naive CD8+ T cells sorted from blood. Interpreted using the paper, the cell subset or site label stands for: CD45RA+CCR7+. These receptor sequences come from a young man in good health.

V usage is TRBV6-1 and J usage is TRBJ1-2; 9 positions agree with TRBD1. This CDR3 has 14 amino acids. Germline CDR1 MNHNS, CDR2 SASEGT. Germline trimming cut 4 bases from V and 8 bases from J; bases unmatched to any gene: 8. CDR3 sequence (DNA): TGTGCCAGCAGTGCTGGGACAGGGTCTCGGGGCTACACCTTC. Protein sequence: CASSAGTGSRGYTF.

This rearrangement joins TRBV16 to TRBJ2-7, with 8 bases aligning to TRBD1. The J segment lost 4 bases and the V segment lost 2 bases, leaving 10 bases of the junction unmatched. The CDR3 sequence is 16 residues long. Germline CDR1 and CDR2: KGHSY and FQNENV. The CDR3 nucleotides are TGTGCCAGCAGCCAACAACCCGGGACAGGAGATTACGAGCAGTACTTC. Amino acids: CASSQQPGTGDYEQYF.

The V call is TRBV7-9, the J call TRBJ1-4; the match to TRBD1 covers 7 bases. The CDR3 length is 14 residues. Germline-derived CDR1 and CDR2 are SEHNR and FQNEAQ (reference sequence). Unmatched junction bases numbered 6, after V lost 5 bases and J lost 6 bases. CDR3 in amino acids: CASSQQGRDEKLFF. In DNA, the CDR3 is TGTGCCAGCAGCCAACAGGGGAGAGATGAAAAACTGTTTTTT.

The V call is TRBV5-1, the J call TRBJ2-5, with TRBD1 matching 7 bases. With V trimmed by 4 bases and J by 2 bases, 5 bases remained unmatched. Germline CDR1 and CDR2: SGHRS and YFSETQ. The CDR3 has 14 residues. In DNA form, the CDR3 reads TGCGCCAGCAGCCCACGGGGACAGCAAGAGACCCAGTACTTC. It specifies CASSPRGQQETQYF.

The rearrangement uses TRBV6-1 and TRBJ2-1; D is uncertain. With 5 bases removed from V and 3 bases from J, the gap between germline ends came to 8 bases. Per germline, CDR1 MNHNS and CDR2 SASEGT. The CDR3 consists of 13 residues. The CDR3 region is CASSHIRYNEQFF. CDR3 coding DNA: TGTGCCAGCAGTCACATCCGCTACAATGAGCAGTTCTTC.